Below, 4 T cell receptor beta chains from the same sample are listed, as sequenced in a study of T cell repertoires in cytomegalovirus infection. For these receptors, no antigen is known. Each CDR3 protein is one row after TCRdb ran MiXCR on the reads. The table has about 480,000 distinct CDR3 sequences, roughly a third seen once. Sequencing was performed on cultured PBMCs, taken from culture after CMV antigen stimulation. The origin of the receptors is a human donor in good health (CMV status not recorded). Some clones in this sample may be carry-over from other donors' samples.

At least ten counts were recorded for this clonotype. The J gene is TRBJ1-1, the V gene TRBV10-3; 7 bases fit TRBD1. Per the germline V gene, CDR1 is ENHRY and CDR2 is SYGVKD. V was clipped by 6 bases and J by 6 bases; unmatched bases: 10. The CDR3 extends over 14 amino acids. CDR3 coding DNA: TGTGCCATCAGCCCGCTCCGGGACAGAGCTGAAGCTTTCTTT. Residues: CAISPLRDRAEAFF.

The V and J genes are TRBV7-2 and TRBJ2-5, with D unclear. Germline CDR1 is SGHTA and CDR2 is FQGNSA. The CDR3 runs to 12 residues. The ends were cut back, 2 bases at V and 8 bases at J, with 9 bases in the middle. In DNA, the CDR3 is TGTGCCAGCAGCTTACCGTTTCGAACCCAGTACTTC. It encodes CASSLPFRTQYF.

This clonotype was seen a few times. The chain is built from TRBV20-1 and TRBJ2-1; 10 bases align to TRBD2. The CDR3 loop spans 18 amino acids. The V and J ends lost 6 bases and 0 bases, in that order; junction bases with no gene match: 14. Per the germline V gene, CDR1 is DFQATT and CDR2 is SNEGSKA (reference sequence). The CDR3 loop reads CSAPDWTSGPNSYNEQFF. CDR3 bases: TGCAGTGCACCTGACTGGACTAGCGGACCCAACTCCTACAATGAGCAGTTCTTC.

The table lists this clonotype with a few counts. V is TRBV2 and J is TRBJ2-5; TRBD1 matches 8 bases. The trim removed 5 bases at V and 4 bases at J, leaving 12 bases unmatched. The CDR3 runs 16 residues. Germline CDR1 reads SNHLY; CDR2 reads FYNNEI. The CDR3, as DNA: TGTGCCAGCAGTCCTTGGAGCCCCAGGGGGCGAGAGACCCAGTACTTC. Translated: CASSPWSPRGRETQYF.